These 26 T cell receptor beta chains originate from one sample sequenced in a study of blood T cell repertoires in COVID-19. Clones were read by immunoSEQ multiplex PCR, and TCRdb kept only the in-frame ones, dropping some. The sample records 130,000 or so clones, around 79% being singletons. Sequencing input: peripheral blood. The receptors derive from a woman aged 65 to 85 with COVID-19, enrolled during active disease.

This chain connects TRBV10-3 to TRBJ2-3; the match to TRBD2 covers 11 bases. Germline V lookup: CDR1 ENHRY, CDR2 SYGVKD. V lost 6 bases, J lost 4 bases, and 3 bases stayed unmatched. The CDR3 has 14 amino acids. CDR3 region: CAIRGSGGADTQYF. CDR3 DNA sequence: TGTGCCATCAGGGGTAGCGGGGGGGCAGATACGCAGTATTTT.

V usage is TRBV6-2 or TRBV6-3 and J usage is TRBJ2-1; the match to TRBD2 covers 14 bases. This CDR3 has 15 amino acids. CDR1 and CDR2 (germline): MNHEY, SVGEGT. After removal of 5 bases from V and 10 bases from J, the junction contained 7 bases not matched to a gene. Here the CDR3 DNA reads TGTGCCAGCAGTCGGGGGACTAGCGGGGGCCGAGAGCAGTTCTTC. Amino acid sequence: CASSRGTSGGREQFF.

The J gene is TRBJ1-5, the V gene TRBV11-3; possibly TRBD1 for D (6 bases). This CDR3 spans 15 amino acids. Trimming took 1 base from V and 3 from J, leaving 10 bases between them. Germline CDR1 SGHNT, CDR2 YENEEA. As DNA, the CDR3 is TGTGCCAGCAGCTTAGCAGGGGTGGACAATCAGCCCCAGCATTTT. This codes for CASSLAGVDNQPQHF. Full variable domain (remainder filled in from reference TRBV11-3 and TRBJ1-5): EAGVVQSPRYKIIEKKQPVAFWCNPISGHNTLYWYLQNLGQGPELLIRYENEEAVDDSQLPKDRFSAERLKGVDSTLKIQPAELGDSAVYLCASSLAGVDNQPQHFGDGTRLSIL.

This chain uses TRBV3-1 (or the pseudogene TRBV3-2) with TRBJ1-1; D gene ambiguous. This CDR3 has 12 amino acids. V lost 3 bases to trimming and J lost 5 bases, with 7 bases between them. CDR1 LGHDT and CDR2 YNNKEL come from the germline V gene (reference sequence). The CDR3 region has the DNA TGTGCCAGCAGCCAGGGGAGTACTGAAGCTTTCTTT. As protein: CASSQGSTEAFF.

This clone was detected once. The rearrangement joins TRBV27 to TRBJ2-2, with a tentative D call TRBD1 (5 bases). Germline V gene data show CDR1 as MNHEY and CDR2 as SMNVEV (reference sequence). This CDR3 spans 17 amino acids. Trimming removed 2 bases from V and 4 bases from J, with 17 bases in between. CDR3 in amino acids: CASSLDGWQGSTGELFF. DNA for the CDR3: TGTGCCAGCAGTTTAGATGGCTGGCAGGGTAGCACCGGGGAGCTGTTTTTT.

This chain uses TRBV5-4 with TRBJ2-3; TRBD2 agrees at 8 bases. The germline V gene encodes CDR1 SGHNT and CDR2 YYREEE (reference sequence). The CDR3 covers 17 residues. Trimming at V came to 3 bases and at J to 4 bases, leaving 13 bases not matched to a gene. DNA of the CDR3: TGTGCCAGCAGCTCTGACGTGCGCGGGGGGCGGGCAGATACGCAGTATTTT. Protein sequence: CASSSDVRGGRADTQYF. The variable domain in full, completed from reference TRBV5-4 and TRBJ2-3, reads ETGVTQSPTHLIKTRGQQVTLRCSSQSGHNTVSWYQQALGQGPQFIFQYYREEENGRGNFPPRFSGLQFPNYSSELNVNALELDDSALYLCASSSDVRGGRADTQYFGPGTRLTVL.

The chain uses TRBV2 and TRBJ2-7; 10 bases are a match to TRBD2. The CDR3 contains 17 residues. Germline V gene sequence: CDR1 SNHLY, CDR2 FYNNEI. With 4 bases clipped from V and 3 bases from J, the junction kept 12 bases outside the gene matches. Written as DNA, the CDR3 is TGTGCCAGCAGTGGGAGAGTGAGCGGGGGGGCCGTCTACGAGCAGTACTTC. This gives the protein CASSGRVSGGAVYEQYF. Supplemented by reference TRBV2 and TRBJ2-7, the full variable domain reads EPEVTQTPSHQVTQMGQEVILRCVPISNHLYFYWYRQILGQKVEFLVSFYNNEISEKSEIFDDQFSVERPDGSNFTLKIRSTKLEDSAMYFCASSGRVSGGAVYEQYFGPGTRLTVT.

In its sample, this clone was seen once. This chain uses TRBV7-3 with TRBJ2-2; 9 nucleotides agree with TRBD2. V shed 5 bases and J 8 bases; nucleotides not matched to a gene: 6. The CDR3 is made up of 14 amino acids. CDR1 is SGHTA, CDR2 FQGTGA, per germline. The DNA of the CDR3 is TGTGCCAGCAGCCGTAGCGGGGGCGGAGGGGAGCTGTTTTTT. This encodes CASSRSGGGGELFF.

The chain links TRBV19 to TRBJ2-2, with D perhaps TRBD2 (7 bases). The V end lost 10 bases, the J end lost 7 bases, and 19 bases lay between the germline ends. The V gene's germline CDR1 is LNHDA and CDR2 SQIVND (reference sequence). The CDR3 has 14 residues. The CDR3 reads CATAEGGQGGELFF. Written as DNA, the CDR3 is TGTGCCACCGCTGAGGGGGGGCAGGGCGGGGAGCTGTTTTTT.

This sequence joins TRBV6-1 and TRBJ1-5; possibly TRBD1 for D (6 bases). Germline V gene lookup returns CDR1 MNHNS and CDR2 SASEGT. This CDR3 has 15 residues. V was pared by 3 bases and J by 9 bases, with 18 bases between. The CDR3 region has the DNA TGTGCCAGCAGTGACAGACAGGTTCGTTTGCGGCCCCAGCATTTT. It yields the protein CASSDRQVRLRPQHF.

The chain joins TRBV18 to TRBJ2-7; TRBD1 agrees at 10 bases. The trim removed 6 bases at V and 6 bases at J, leaving 14 bases unmatched. This CDR3 region has 16 residues. The germline V gene has CDR1 KGHSH and CDR2 LQKENI. DNA for the CDR3: TGTGCCAGCTCGCGACTACCCGGGACAGGGGAGGGCGAGCAGTACTTC. Translated: CASSRLPGTGEGEQYF.

The V call is TRBV2, the J call TRBJ2-5; maybe TRBD1 (6 bases). The CDR3 runs 14 residues. The germline V gene has CDR1 SNHLY and CDR2 FYNNEI. V was shortened by 6 bases and J by 0 bases, with 11 bases between the two germline ends. The CDR3 nucleotides read TGTGCCAGCAGCCTCGACAGGTACCAAGAGACCCAGTACTTC. This sequence encodes CASSLDRYQETQYF.

This rearrangement joins TRBV11-1 to TRBJ2-7; possibly TRBD2 for D (5 bases). This CDR3 has 12 amino acids. CDR1 SGHAT and CDR2 FQDESV come from the germline V gene (reference sequence). V was trimmed by 4 bases and J by 5 bases, leaving 9 bases between them. The CDR3 sequence is CASSSGLNEQYF. As DNA, the CDR3 is TGTGCCAGCAGCTCGGGATTAAACGAGCAGTACTTC.

This clone was counted a few times. J is TRBJ2-3 and V is TRBV7-3, with D perhaps TRBD2 (5 bases). This CDR3 has 15 amino acids. Germline lookup yields CDR1 SGHTA and CDR2 FQGTGA. V lost 5 bases and J lost 0, with 12 bases in between. This chain's CDR3 is CASSPLPGSTDTQYF. In nucleotides, the CDR3 is TGTGCCAGCAGCCCCCTTCCGGGGAGCACAGATACGCAGTATTTT.

V and J are TRBV4-1 and TRBJ1-4; D gene ambiguous. CDR1 and CDR2 from the germline V gene are MGHRA and YSYEKL. Trimming shortened V by 0 bases and J by 3 bases, and 11 bases separated the two germline ends. The CDR3 covers 16 residues. The CDR3 spells CASSQDPGMANEKLFF. The CDR3 region has the DNA TGCGCCAGCAGCCAAGATCCCGGTATGGCTAATGAAAAACTGTTTTTT.

The chain employs TRBV19 and TRBJ2-3, with 10 bases lining up with TRBD2. This CDR3 region has 17 residues. CDR1 LNHDA and CDR2 SQIVND come from the germline V gene (reference sequence). V was pared by 4 bases and J by 0 bases, with 7 bases of the junction left unmatched. CDR3 residues: CASSSLAGVTSTDTQYF. The CDR3, as DNA: TGTGCCAGTAGTAGCCTAGCGGGGGTGACTAGCACAGATACGCAGTATTTT.

The V gene is TRBV10-3, the J gene TRBJ2-7, with 10 bases matching TRBD2. Trimming removed 7 bases from V and 0 bases from J; junction bases left unmatched: 6. The CDR3 is 15 residues long. Germline V gene lookup returns CDR1 ENHRY and CDR2 SYGVKD. The CDR3 here is CAIKRGGTDSYEQYF. In nucleotides, the CDR3 is TGTGCCATCAAGCGGGGGGGGACGGACTCCTACGAGCAGTACTTC.

The V gene is TRBV19, the J gene TRBJ2-4; D possibly corresponds to TRBD2 (6 bases). The CDR3 length is 15 residues. The germline V gene has CDR1 LNHDA and CDR2 SQIVND (reference sequence). Between the trimmed V and J ends, which lost 3 bases and 3 bases, there was a span of 12 bases. The CDR3 DNA reads TGTGCCAGTAGTATTCGGGGGTTTGACAAAAACATTCAGTACTTC. Encoded protein: CASSIRGFDKNIQYF.

In this sample, this clone turned up a few times. This sequence joins TRBV7-2 and TRBJ1-1; D unclear. This CDR3 is 15 amino acids long. Trimming shortened V by 5 bases and J by 0 bases, and 13 bases separated the two germline ends. Germline assignment: CDR1 SGHTA and CDR2 FQGNSA. CDR3 coding DNA: TGTGCCAGCAGCCCATCAAGAGGGATGAACACTGAAGCTTTCTTT. Amino acid sequence: CASSPSRGMNTEAFF.

This clone was observed a few times. This chain's CDR3 is CAGGVLNTEAFF. CDR3 in DNA: TGCGCCGGAGGAGTTTTGAACACTGAAGCTTTCTTT. V gene TRBV4-3 combines with J gene TRBJ1-1; D uncertain. V gave up 11 bases and J gave up 0 bases, with 10 bases separating them. Germline V gene sequence: CDR1 LGHNA, CDR2 YSLEER. CDR3 size: 12 residues.

The V gene is TRBV6-2 or TRBV6-3, the J gene TRBJ2-4; D is unresolved. The CDR3 runs to 14 residues. V lost 6 bases and J lost 1, with 10 bases in between. From germline, CDR1 is MNHEY and CDR2 SVGEGT. The CDR3 here is CASSRPGAKNIQYF. CDR3 sequence (DNA): TGTGCCAGCAGCCGACCCGGGGCCAAAAACATTCAGTACTTC.

This chain connects TRBV18 to TRBJ1-2; 7 bases are shared with TRBD1. In germline, CDR1 is KGHSH, CDR2 LQKENI. After removal of 4 bases from V and 9 bases from J, the junction contained 11 bases not matched to a gene. CDR3 length: 14 residues. The CDR3 here is CASSLSGRDSRYTF. CDR3 DNA: TGTGCCAGCTCACTATCAGGAAGGGACAGCCGCTACACCTTC. The complete variable domain, with remaining parts taken from reference TRBV18 and TRBJ1-2, reads NAGVMQNPRHLVRRRGQEARLRCSPMKGHSHVYWYRQLPEEGLKFMVYLQKENIIDESGMPKERFSAEFPKEGPSILRIQQVVRGDSAAYFCASSLSGRDSRYTFGSGTRLTVV.

This clone was picked up a small number of times. The chain uses TRBV29-1 and TRBJ2-2, with 10 bases matching TRBD2. The CDR3 has 16 residues. V lost 4 bases and J lost 3; bases outside the gene matches: 8. The germline V gene has CDR1 SQVTM and CDR2 ANQGSEA. The CDR3, as DNA: TGCAGCGTTGTGGGTTTTAGCGGGGGGTACACCGGGGAGCTGTTTTTT. This sequence encodes CSVVGFSGGYTGELFF.

V gene TRBV23-1 combines with J gene TRBJ1-3; D is undetermined. TRBV23-1 is recorded as an ORF, its role being uncertain. The V and J ends lost 6 bases and 0 bases respectively, with 9 bases between them. The CDR3 totals 14 residues. The CDR3 sequence is CASSQGSSGNTIYF. The CDR3 DNA sequence: TGCGCCAGCAGCCAAGGTAGCTCTGGAAACACCATATATTTT.

The chain employs TRBV5-4 and TRBJ2-2; D gene uncertain. Germline V lookup: CDR1 SGHNT, CDR2 YYREEE (reference sequence). V was pared by 0 bases and J by 5 bases, with 11 bases between. This CDR3 has 15 residues. The CDR3 protein is CASSLDYLETGELFF. As DNA, the CDR3 is TGTGCCAGCAGCTTGGACTACTTGGAGACCGGGGAGCTGTTTTTT.

The rearrangement uses TRBV7-2 and TRBJ2-1, with 15 bases aligning to TRBD2. The CDR3 has 17 residues. CDR1 and CDR2 from the germline V gene are SGHTA and FQGNSA. Trimming at V came to 1 base and at J to 7 bases, leaving 5 bases not matched to a gene. The CDR3 loop reads CASSLVGLAGGRNEQFF. The CDR3 DNA reads TGTGCCAGCAGCTTAGTGGGACTAGCGGGGGGAAGGAATGAGCAGTTCTTC.